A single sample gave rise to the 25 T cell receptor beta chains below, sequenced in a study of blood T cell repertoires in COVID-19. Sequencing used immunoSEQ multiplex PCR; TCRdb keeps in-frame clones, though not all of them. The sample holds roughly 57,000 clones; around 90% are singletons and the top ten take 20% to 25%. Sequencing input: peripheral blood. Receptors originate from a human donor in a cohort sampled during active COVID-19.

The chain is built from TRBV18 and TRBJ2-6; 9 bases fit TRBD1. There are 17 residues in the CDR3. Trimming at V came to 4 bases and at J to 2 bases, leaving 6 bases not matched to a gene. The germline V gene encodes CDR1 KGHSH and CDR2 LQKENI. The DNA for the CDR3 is TGTGCCAGCTCACGGGGGGACAGGGTGACTGGGGCCAACGTCCTGACTTTC. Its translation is CASSRGDRVTGANVLTF.

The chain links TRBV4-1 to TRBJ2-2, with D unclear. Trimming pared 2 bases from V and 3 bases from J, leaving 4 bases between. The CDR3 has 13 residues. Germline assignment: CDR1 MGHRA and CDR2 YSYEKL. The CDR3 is CASSQRDTGELFF. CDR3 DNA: TGCGCCAGCAGCCAACGGGACACCGGGGAGCTGTTTTTT.

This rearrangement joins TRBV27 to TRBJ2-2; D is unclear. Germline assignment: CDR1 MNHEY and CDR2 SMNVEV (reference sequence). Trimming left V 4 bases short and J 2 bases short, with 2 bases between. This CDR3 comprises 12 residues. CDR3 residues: CASSSNTGELFF. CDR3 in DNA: TGTGCCAGCAGTTCAAACACCGGGGAGCTGTTTTTT.

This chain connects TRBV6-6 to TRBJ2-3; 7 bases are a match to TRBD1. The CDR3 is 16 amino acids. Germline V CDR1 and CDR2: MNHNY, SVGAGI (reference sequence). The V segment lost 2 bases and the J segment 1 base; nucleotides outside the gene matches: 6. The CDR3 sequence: CASSYVRQGGTDTQYF. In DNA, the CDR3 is TGTGCCAGCAGTTACGTCAGACAGGGAGGCACAGATACGCAGTATTTT.

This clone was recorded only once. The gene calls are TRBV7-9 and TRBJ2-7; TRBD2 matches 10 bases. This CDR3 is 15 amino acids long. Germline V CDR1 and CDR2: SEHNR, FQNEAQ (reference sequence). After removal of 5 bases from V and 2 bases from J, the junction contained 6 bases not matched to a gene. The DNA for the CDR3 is TGTGCCAGCAGCATCACTAGCGGGGCCACCTACGAGCAGTACTTC. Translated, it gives CASSITSGATYEQYF.

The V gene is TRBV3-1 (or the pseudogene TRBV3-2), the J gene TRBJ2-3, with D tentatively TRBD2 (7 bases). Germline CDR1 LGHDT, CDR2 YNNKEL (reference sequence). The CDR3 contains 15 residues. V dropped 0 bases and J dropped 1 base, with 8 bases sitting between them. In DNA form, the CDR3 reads TGTGCCAGCAGCCAAGAGCGGGGGCGCACAGATACGCAGTATTTT. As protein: CASSQERGRTDTQYF.

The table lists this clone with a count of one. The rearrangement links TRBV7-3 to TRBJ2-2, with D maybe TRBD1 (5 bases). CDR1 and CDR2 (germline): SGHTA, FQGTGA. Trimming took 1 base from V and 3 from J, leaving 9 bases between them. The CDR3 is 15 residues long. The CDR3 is CASSLKTEYTGELFF. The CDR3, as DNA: TGTGCCAGCAGCTTAAAGACAGAATACACCGGGGAGCTGTTTTTT.

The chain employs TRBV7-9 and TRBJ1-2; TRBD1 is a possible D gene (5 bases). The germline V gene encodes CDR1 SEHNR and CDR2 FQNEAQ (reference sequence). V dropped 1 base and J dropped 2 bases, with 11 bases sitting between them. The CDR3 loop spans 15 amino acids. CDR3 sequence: CASSLGVRGNYGYTF. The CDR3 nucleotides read TGTGCCAGCAGCTTAGGGGTACGGGGGAACTATGGCTACACCTTC.

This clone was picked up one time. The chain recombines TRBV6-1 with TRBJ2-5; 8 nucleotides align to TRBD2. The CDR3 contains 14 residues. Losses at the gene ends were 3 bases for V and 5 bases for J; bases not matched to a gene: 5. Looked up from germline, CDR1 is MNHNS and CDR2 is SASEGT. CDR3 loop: CASSDGGAWETQYF. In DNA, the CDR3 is TGTGCCAGCAGTGACGGGGGGGCTTGGGAGACCCAGTACTTC.

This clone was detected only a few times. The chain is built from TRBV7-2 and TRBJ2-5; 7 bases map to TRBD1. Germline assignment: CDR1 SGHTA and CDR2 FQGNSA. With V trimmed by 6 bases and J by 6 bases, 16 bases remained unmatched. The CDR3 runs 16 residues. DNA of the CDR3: TGTGCCAGCAGAACATCCGGGACAGCGTTGTTGAAGACCCAGTACTTC. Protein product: CASRTSGTALLKTQYF.

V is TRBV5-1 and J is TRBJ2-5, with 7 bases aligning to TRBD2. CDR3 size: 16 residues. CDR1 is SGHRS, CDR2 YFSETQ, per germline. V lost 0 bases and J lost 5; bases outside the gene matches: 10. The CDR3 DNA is TGCGCCAGCAGCTTGGAGGTTGGACTAGGTACCGAGACCCAGTACTTC. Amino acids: CASSLEVGLGTETQYF.

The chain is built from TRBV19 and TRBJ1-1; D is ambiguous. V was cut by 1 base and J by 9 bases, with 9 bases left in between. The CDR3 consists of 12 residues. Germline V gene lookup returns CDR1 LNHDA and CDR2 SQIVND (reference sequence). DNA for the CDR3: TGTGCCAGTAGTATAGGCGGCAGCCAAGCTTTCTTT. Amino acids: CASSIGGSQAFF.

The CDR3 region is CAWSVSTGNQPQHF. In DNA, the CDR3 is TGTGCCTGGAGTGTGTCGACAGGTAATCAGCCCCAGCATTTT. The chain recombines TRBV30 with TRBJ1-5, with D possibly matching TRBD1 (6 bases). Trimming took 0 bases from V and 4 from J, leaving 10 bases between them. Per germline, CDR1 GTSNPN and CDR2 SVGIG (reference sequence). The CDR3 runs 14 residues.

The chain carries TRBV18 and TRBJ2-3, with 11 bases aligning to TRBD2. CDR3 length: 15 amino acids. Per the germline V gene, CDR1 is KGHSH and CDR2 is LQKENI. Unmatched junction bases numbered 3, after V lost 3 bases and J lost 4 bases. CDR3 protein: CASSPGLAVPDTQYF. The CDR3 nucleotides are TGTGCCAGCTCACCGGGACTAGCGGTTCCAGATACGCAGTATTTT.

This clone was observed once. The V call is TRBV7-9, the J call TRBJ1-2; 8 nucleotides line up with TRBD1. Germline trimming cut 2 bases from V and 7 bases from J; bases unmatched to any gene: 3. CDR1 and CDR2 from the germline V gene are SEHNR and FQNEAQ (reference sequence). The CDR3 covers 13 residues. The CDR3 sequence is CASSLQGARGYTF. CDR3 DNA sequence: TGTGCCAGCAGCTTACAGGGGGCGCGTGGCTACACCTTC. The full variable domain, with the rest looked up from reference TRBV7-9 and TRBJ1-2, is DTGVSQNPRHKITKRGQNVTFRCDPISEHNRLYWYRQTLGQGPEFLTYFQNEAQLEKSRLLSDRFSAERPKGSFSTLEIQRTEQGDSAMYLCASSLQGARGYTFGSGTRLTVV.

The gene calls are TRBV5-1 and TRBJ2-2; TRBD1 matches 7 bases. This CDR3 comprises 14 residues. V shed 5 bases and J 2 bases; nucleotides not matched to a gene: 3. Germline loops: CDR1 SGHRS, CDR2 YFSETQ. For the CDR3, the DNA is TGCGCCAGCAGGGGGACAGCCAACACCGGGGAGCTGTTTTTT. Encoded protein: CASRGTANTGELFF.

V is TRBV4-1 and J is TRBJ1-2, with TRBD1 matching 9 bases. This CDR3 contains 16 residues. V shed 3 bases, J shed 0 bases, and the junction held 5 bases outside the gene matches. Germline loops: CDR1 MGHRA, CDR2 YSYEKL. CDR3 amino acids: CASSQMTGGTNYGYTF. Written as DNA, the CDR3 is TGCGCCAGCAGCCAGATGACAGGGGGGACTAACTATGGCTACACCTTC.

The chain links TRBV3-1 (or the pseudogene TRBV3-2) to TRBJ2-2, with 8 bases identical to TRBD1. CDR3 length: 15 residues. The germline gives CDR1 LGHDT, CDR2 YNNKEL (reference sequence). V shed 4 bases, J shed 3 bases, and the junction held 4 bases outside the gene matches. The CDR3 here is CASSPDRGDTGELFF. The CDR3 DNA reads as TGTGCCAGCAGCCCTGACAGGGGTGACACCGGGGAGCTGTTTTTT.

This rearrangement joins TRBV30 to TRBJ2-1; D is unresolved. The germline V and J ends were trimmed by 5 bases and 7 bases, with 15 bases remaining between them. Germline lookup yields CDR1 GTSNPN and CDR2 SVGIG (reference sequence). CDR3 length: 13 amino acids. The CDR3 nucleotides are TGTGCCTGGTCGCGAGCCGGGTTTAATGAGCAGTTCTTC. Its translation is CAWSRAGFNEQFF. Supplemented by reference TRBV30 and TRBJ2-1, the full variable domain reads SQTIHQWPATLVQPVGSPLSLECTVEGTSNPNLYWYRQAAGRGLQLLFYSVGIGQISSEVPQNLSASRPQDRQFILSSKKLLLSDSGFYLCAWSRAGFNEQFFGPGTRLTVL.

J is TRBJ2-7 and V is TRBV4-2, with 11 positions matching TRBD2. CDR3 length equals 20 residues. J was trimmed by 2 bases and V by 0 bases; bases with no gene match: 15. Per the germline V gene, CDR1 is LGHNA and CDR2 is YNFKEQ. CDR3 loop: CASSQESRASGGPGAYEQYF. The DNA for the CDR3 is TGTGCCAGCAGCCAAGAGAGTCGGGCTAGCGGGGGGCCAGGGGCCTACGAGCAGTACTTC.

As DNA, the CDR3 is TGTGCCAGCAGCCCGCCCCCGGGGAGGGGGAAGCTGTTTTTT. Its protein product is CASSPPPGRGKLFF. The chain uses TRBV9 and TRBJ2-2; the D gene is possibly TRBD2 (7 bases). The ends were cut back, 4 bases at V and 12 bases at J, with 19 bases in the middle. The CDR3 runs 14 residues. Looked up from germline, CDR1 is SGDLS and CDR2 is YYNGEE. Filled out from reference TRBV9 and TRBJ2-2, the complete variable domain reads DSGVTQTPKHLITATGQRVTLRCSPRSGDLSVYWYQQSLDQGLQFLIQYYNGEERAKGNILERFSAQQFPDLHSELNLSSLELGDSALYFCASSPPPGRGKLFFGEGSRLTVL.

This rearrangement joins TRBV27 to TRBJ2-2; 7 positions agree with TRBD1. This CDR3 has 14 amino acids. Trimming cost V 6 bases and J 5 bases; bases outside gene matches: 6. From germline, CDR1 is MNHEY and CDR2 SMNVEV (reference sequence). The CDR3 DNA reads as TGTGCCAGCAGCCTGTTACAGGGGACCGGGGAGCTGTTTTTT. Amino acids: CASSLLQGTGELFF.

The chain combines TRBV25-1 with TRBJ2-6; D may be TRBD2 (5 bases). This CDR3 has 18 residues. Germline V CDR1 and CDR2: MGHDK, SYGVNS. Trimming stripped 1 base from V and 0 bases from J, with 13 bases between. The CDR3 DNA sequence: TGTGCCAGCAGTGAATTTTACATGGGAGTCTCTGGGGCCAACGTCCTGACTTTC. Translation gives CASSEFYMGVSGANVLTF.

The CDR3, as DNA: TGCGCCAGCAGCTCTGGGCGGGGGGGGACAGATACGCAGTATTTT. As protein: CASSSGRGGTDTQYF. The chain is built from TRBV5-1 and TRBJ2-3; the match to TRBD2 covers 9 bases. The CDR3 runs to 15 residues. The junction had 5 bases not matched to a gene; V was cut back by 3 bases and J by 3 bases. CDR1 is SGHRS, CDR2 YFSETQ, per germline.

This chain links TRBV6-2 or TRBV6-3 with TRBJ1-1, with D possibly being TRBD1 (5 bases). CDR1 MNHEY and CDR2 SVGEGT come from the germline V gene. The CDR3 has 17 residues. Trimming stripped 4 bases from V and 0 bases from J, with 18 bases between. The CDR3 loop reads CASSSRASHGMNTEAFF. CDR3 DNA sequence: TGTGCCAGCAGTTCCAGGGCATCCCACGGCATGAACACTGAAGCTTTCTTT.